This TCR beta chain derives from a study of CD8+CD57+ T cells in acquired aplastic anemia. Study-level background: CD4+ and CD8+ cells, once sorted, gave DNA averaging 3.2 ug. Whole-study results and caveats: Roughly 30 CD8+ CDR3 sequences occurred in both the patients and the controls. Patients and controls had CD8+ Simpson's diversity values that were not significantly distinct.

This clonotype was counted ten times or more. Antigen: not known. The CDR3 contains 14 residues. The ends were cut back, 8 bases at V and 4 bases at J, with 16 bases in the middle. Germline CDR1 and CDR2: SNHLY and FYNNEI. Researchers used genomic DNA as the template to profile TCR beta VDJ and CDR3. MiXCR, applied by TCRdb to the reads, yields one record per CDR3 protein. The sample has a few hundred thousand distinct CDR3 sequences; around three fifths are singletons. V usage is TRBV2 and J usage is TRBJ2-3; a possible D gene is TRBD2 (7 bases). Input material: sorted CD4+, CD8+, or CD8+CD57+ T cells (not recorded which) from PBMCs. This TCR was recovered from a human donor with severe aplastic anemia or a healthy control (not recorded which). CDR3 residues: CASSNGGAPDTQYF. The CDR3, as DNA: TGTGCCAGCTCGAATGGGGGGGCCCCAGATACGCAGTATTTT.